The 27 T cell receptor beta chains given below trace back to one sample, sequenced in a study of OX40 agonist ivuxolimab in advanced cancers. Data came from immunoSEQ multiplex PCR; TCRdb stores just in-frame clones and leaves some out. The sample carries under 85,000 clones, 85% recorded once. The material was CD4+ or CD8+ T cells sorted from blood, obtained in a trial of the OX40 agonist ivuxolimab. These receptors came from an adult with an advanced solid tumor such as melanoma, head and neck, liver or kidney cancer.

This chain connects TRBV4-3 to TRBJ2-1, with 9 bases identical to TRBD2. Trimming cost V 5 bases and J 5 bases; bases outside gene matches: 13. Germline loops: CDR1 LGHNA, CDR2 YSLEER. CDR3 length: 17 residues. The CDR3 nucleotides read TGCGCCAGCAGCTCTTACCTTAAGACTAGCGGCGACAATGAGCAGTTCTTC. This gives the protein CASSSYLKTSGDNEQFF.

The V gene is TRBV7-9, the J gene TRBJ1-1; D is unclear. V lost 3 bases, J lost 8 bases, and 7 bases lay in between. Germline assignment: CDR1 SEHNR and CDR2 FQNEAQ (reference sequence). This CDR3 has 11 residues. The DNA for the CDR3 is TGTGCCAGCAGCTTGACCGGGGAAGCTTTCTTT. Translating gives CASSLTGEAFF.

The chain carries TRBV5-1 and TRBJ1-1; unclear D gene. The V and J ends lost 2 bases and 2 bases respectively, with 10 bases between them. The CDR3 is made up of 14 amino acids. The V gene's germline CDR1 is SGHRS and CDR2 YFSETQ. DNA of the CDR3: TGCGCCAGCAGCTTTTTACCTGATAACACTGAAGCTTTCTTT. It specifies CASSFLPDNTEAFF.

The CDR3 spells CASSPEPGQGTYEQFF. As DNA, the CDR3 is TGTGCCAGCAGCCCGGAACCGGGACAGGGGACGTATGAGCAGTTCTTC. The rearrangement joins TRBV7-9 to TRBJ2-1, with 10 bases lining up with TRBD1. J gave up 8 bases and V 5 bases, and 12 bases lay outside the gene matches. Germline values: CDR1 SEHNR, CDR2 FQNEAQ (reference sequence). This CDR3 contains 16 residues.

The rearrangement joins TRBV9 to TRBJ2-5; D not certain. V gave up 2 bases and J gave up 1 base, with 6 bases separating them. The CDR3 sequence is 13 residues long. The germline CDR1 and CDR2 sequences are SGDLS and YYNGEE. The CDR3 sequence: CASSVNGQETQYF. CDR3 nucleotides: TGTGCCAGCAGCGTCAACGGCCAAGAGACCCAGTACTTC.

The rearrangement joins TRBV2 to TRBJ1-1; D call uncertain. Per the germline V gene, CDR1 is SNHLY and CDR2 is FYNNEI. The CDR3 is 11 residues long. The V end was cut by 6 bases, the J end by 8 bases, with 10 bases between. The CDR3 loop is CASSQDQEAFF. The CDR3 DNA reads as TGTGCCAGCAGCCAGGACCAGGAAGCTTTCTTT.

The chain is built from TRBV6-6 and TRBJ2-7; 7 nucleotides agree with TRBD1. Germline lookup yields CDR1 MNHNY and CDR2 SVGAGI (reference sequence). V trimming: 0 bases; J trimming: 2 bases; junction bases outside the gene matches: 1. CDR3 size: 14 residues. The CDR3 bases are TGTGCCAGCAGTTACTCGACAGGGACCTACGAGCAGTACTTC. It codes for CASSYSTGTYEQYF.

The chain joins TRBV11-3 to TRBJ2-5; 7 bases fit TRBD1. The J segment lost 4 bases and the V segment lost 5 bases, leaving 4 bases of the junction unmatched. Germline-derived CDR1 and CDR2 are SGHNT and YENEEA. The CDR3 runs to 13 residues. CDR3 DNA sequence: TGTGCCAGCAGCGCCCGGACAGGAGAGACCCAGTACTTC. Its translation: CASSARTGETQYF.

The V gene is TRBV21-1, the J gene TRBJ1-5; the D call in the table, TRBD1, was not verified against the DNA. TRBV21-1 is tagged as a pseudogene. The CDR3 totals 14 residues. CDR3 DNA sequence: TGTGCCAGCAGAAGGTGGCAGGATCATCAGCCCCAGCATTTT. Amino acid sequence: CASRRWQDHQPQHF.

The CDR3 here is CASNGLSGANVLTF. The CDR3 nucleotides read TGTGCCAGTAACGGACTCTCTGGGGCCAACGTCCTGACTTTC. The V call is TRBV19, the J call TRBJ2-6; tentative D call: TRBD2 (5 bases). The V end lost 7 bases, the J end lost 0 bases, and 7 bases lay between the germline ends. Germline V gene sequence: CDR1 LNHDA, CDR2 SQIVND (reference sequence). The CDR3 runs 14 residues.

The chain combines TRBV6-5 with TRBJ1-2; D is possibly TRBD1 (6 bases). CDR1 is MNHEY and CDR2 is SVGAGI in the germline V gene. Trimming took 6 bases from V and 4 from J, leaving 9 bases between them. CDR3 size: 12 residues. CDR3 nucleotide sequence: TGTGCCAGCAGGGACAGCGTCTATGGCTACACCTTC. Protein sequence: CASRDSVYGYTF.

CDR3 nucleotide sequence: TGTGCCAGCGGAAGCGCGAGCTCCTACGAGCAGTACTTC. Translated, it gives CASGSASSYEQYF. The V gene is TRBV6-6, the J gene TRBJ2-7; D unclear. The CDR3 has 13 amino acids. With 8 bases removed from V and 0 bases from J, the gap between germline ends came to 11 bases. Germline V gene lookup returns CDR1 MNHNY and CDR2 SVGAGI (reference sequence).

This CDR3 reads CASSPLPDSQNTEAFF. In DNA, the CDR3 is TGTGCCAGCTCACCACTCCCGGACAGCCAGAACACTGAAGCTTTCTTT. The chain employs TRBV18 and TRBJ1-1, with D possibly being TRBD1 (6 bases). The germline V gene encodes CDR1 KGHSH and CDR2 LQKENI. V lost 1 base and J 1 base, leaving 13 bases between the germline ends. The CDR3 is 16 amino acids.

This clone was seen a single time. V gene TRBV4-3 combines with J gene TRBJ2-3, with D hard to call. The length of the CDR3 is 14 residues. Per the germline V gene, CDR1 is LGHNA and CDR2 is YSLEER. Trimming took 3 bases from V and 6 from J, leaving 13 bases between them. CDR3 in amino acids: CASSHIGPTDTQYF. For the CDR3, the DNA is TGCGCCAGCAGCCACATAGGACCAACTGATACGCAGTATTTT.

About this clone: Its ends do not fully match the called genes, so a read error is possible. The rearrangement links TRBV5-5 to TRBJ1-1; TRBD1 matches 9 bases. Germline V gives CDR1 SGHKS, CDR2 YYEKEE (reference sequence). The CDR3 contains 15 residues. In DNA, the CDR3 is TGCGCCAGCAGCCAAGCGGACAGGGGTTCCACTGAAGCTTTCTTT. Protein: CASSQADRGSTEAFF.

The chain joins TRBV5-1 to TRBJ2-5; unclear D gene. Per germline, CDR1 SGHRS and CDR2 YFSETQ. V lost 0 bases, J lost 2 bases, and 8 bases lay in between. This CDR3 spans 14 amino acids. CDR3 amino acids: CASSLGGTQETQYF. The CDR3 region has the DNA TGCGCCAGCAGCTTGGGGGGTACTCAAGAGACCCAGTACTTC.

The V gene is TRBV27, the J gene TRBJ2-5; D gene unclear. Germline assignment: CDR1 MNHEY and CDR2 SMNVEV (reference sequence). V dropped 1 base and J dropped 5 bases, with 17 bases sitting between them. The CDR3 is 16 residues long. DNA of the CDR3: TGTGCCAGCAGTTTATTGGGATACCCAAAGGGTGAGACCCAGTACTTC. Its translation: CASSLLGYPKGETQYF.

The V call is TRBV6-5, the J call TRBJ1-5; D might be TRBD1 (6 bases). The CDR3 loop spans 14 amino acids. Germline lookup yields CDR1 MNHEY and CDR2 SVGAGI. Trimming left V 5 bases short and J 6 bases short, with 14 bases between. CDR3 sequence: CASSQAQGSQPQHF. The CDR3 DNA reads as TGTGCCAGCAGTCAGGCACAGGGTAGTCAGCCCCAGCATTTT.

The chain carries TRBV7-2 and TRBJ1-3; D is unresolved. The CDR3 runs 14 residues. Trimming removed 1 base at V and 3 bases at J, with 7 bases between. In germline, CDR1 is SGHTA, CDR2 FQGNSA. CDR3 region: CASSLEGFGNTIYF. CDR3 in DNA: TGTGCCAGCAGCTTAGAAGGGTTTGGAAACACCATATATTTT. Combining the CDR3 with reference TRBV7-2 and TRBJ1-3 gives the whole variable domain GAGVSQSPSNKVTEKGKDVELRCDPISGHTALYWYRQSLGQGLEFLIYFQGNSAPDKSGLPSDRFSAERTGGSVSTLTIQRTQQEDSAVYLCASSLEGFGNTIYFGEGSWLTVV.

In its sample, this clone was seen once. The chain uses TRBV19 and TRBJ1-2; 9 bases are a match to TRBD1. Germline CDR1 reads LNHDA; CDR2 reads SQIVND (reference sequence). The CDR3 totals 15 residues. With 2 bases clipped from V and 7 bases from J, the junction kept 8 bases outside the gene matches. CDR3 sequence (DNA): TGTGCCAGTAGTATAAGCGTTGGGACAGGGACTGGCTACACCTTC. Translated, it gives CASSISVGTGTGYTF. Drawing the rest from reference TRBV19 and TRBJ1-2, the complete variable domain is DGGITQSPKYLFRKEGQNVTLSCEQNLNHDAMYWYRQDPGQGLRLIYYSQIVNDFQKGDIAEGYSVSREKKESFPLTVTSAQKNPTAFYLCASSISVGTGTGYTFGSGTRLTVV.

This sequence joins TRBV6-5 and TRBJ2-7; D gene ambiguous. The germline V gene encodes CDR1 MNHEY and CDR2 SVGAGI. V lost 2 bases, J lost 3 bases, and 11 bases lay in between. The CDR3 contains 14 residues. CDR3 loop: CASSYQPVGYEQYF. CDR3 sequence (DNA): TGTGCCAGCAGTTACCAGCCCGTAGGCTACGAGCAGTACTTC.

This chain links TRBV7-9 with TRBJ1-6; D unresolved. Per germline, CDR1 SEHNR and CDR2 FQNEAQ (reference sequence). V shed 1 base and J shed 9 bases, with 13 bases lying between them. The CDR3 runs 15 residues. The CDR3 sequence: CASSLEAPFSSPLHF. In DNA form, the CDR3 reads TGTGCCAGCAGCTTAGAAGCTCCCTTTAGTTCACCCCTCCACTTT.

The rearrangement uses TRBV5-8 and TRBJ1-5; 9 positions agree with TRBD1. The length of the CDR3 is 15 residues. In germline, CDR1 is SGHTS, CDR2 YDEGEE. V gave up 4 bases and J gave up 4 bases; unmatched junction bases: 6. The CDR3 DNA follows: TGTGCCAGCAGCGCGGGAGACAGGGGGAATCAGCCCCAGCATTTT. The encoded protein is CASSAGDRGNQPQHF.

The chain carries TRBV9 and TRBJ2-1, with D hard to call. Germline V CDR1 and CDR2: SGDLS, YYNGEE. CDR3 size: 13 residues. Trimming took off 3 bases at V and 9 bases at J, with 13 bases between the two ends. The CDR3 loop is CASSGTGAIEQFF. CDR3 coding DNA: TGTGCCAGCAGCGGGACCGGAGCTATTGAGCAGTTCTTC.

The rearrangement joins TRBV7-2 to TRBJ1-1; 7 bases are a match to TRBD1. This CDR3 contains 12 residues. The V and J ends lost 4 bases and 7 bases, in that order; junction bases with no gene match: 3. CDR1 and CDR2 (germline): SGHTA, FQGNSA. The DNA for the CDR3 is TGTGCCAGCAGCTCGACAGGGCGTGAAGCTTTCTTT. Protein product: CASSSTGREAFF. Supplemented by reference TRBV7-2 and TRBJ1-1, the full variable domain reads GAGVSQSPSNKVTEKGKDVELRCDPISGHTALYWYRQSLGQGLEFLIYFQGNSAPDKSGLPSDRFSAERTGGSVSTLTIQRTQQEDSAVYLCASSSTGREAFFGQGTRLTVV.

This clone was observed once. The rearrangement joins TRBV6-5 to TRBJ1-3, with 7 nucleotides matching TRBD1. The trim removed 5 bases at V and 4 bases at J, leaving 8 bases unmatched. The CDR3 extends over 15 amino acids. The V gene's germline CDR1 is MNHEY and CDR2 SVGAGI. In nucleotides, the CDR3 is TGTGCCAGCAGTAGGGGAGACAGGGAAGGAAACACCATATATTTT. It yields the protein CASSRGDREGNTIYF.

The chain combines TRBV7-8 with TRBJ1-5; D call uncertain. Germline CDR1 and CDR2: SGHVS and FQNEAQ. Trimming stripped 3 bases from V and 0 bases from J, with 6 bases between. The CDR3 spans 14 residues. The CDR3 bases are TGTGCCAGCAGCTTCAGCATTAGCAATCAGCCCCAGCATTTT. Residues: CASSFSISNQPQHF. Drawing the rest from reference TRBV7-8 and TRBJ1-5, the complete variable domain is GAGVSQSPRYKVAKRGQDVALRCDPISGHVSLFWYQQALGQGPEFLTYFQNEAQLDKSGLPSDRFFAERPEGSVSTLKIQRTQQEDSAVYLCASSFSISNQPQHFGDGTRLSIL.